One sample yielded the 25 T cell receptor beta chains listed below, sequenced in a study of T cell responses to AZD1222 COVID-19 vaccine. Repertoires were generated with immunoSEQ multiplex PCR, while TCRdb's copy carries only in-frame clones and drops some. The table has 180,000 or so clones, under 95% seen once. The sequences come from peripheral blood, collected 28 days after the second AZD1222 dose. These receptors were collected from an adult who received the AZD1222 COVID-19 vaccine.

This clone was observed a single time. The chain employs TRBV29-1 and TRBJ1-2; D not certain. Germline V gene sequence: CDR1 SQVTM, CDR2 ANQGSEA. Trimming took 2 bases from V and 8 from J, leaving 12 bases between them. The CDR3 totals 12 residues. Written as DNA, the CDR3 is TGCAGCGTTGAAAACGGTGCACACGGCTACACCTTC. Amino acids: CSVENGAHGYTF.

The rearrangement links TRBV4-1 to TRBJ2-1; no clear D. CDR3 length: 15 residues. With 4 bases removed from V and 0 bases from J, the gap between germline ends came to 10 bases. Germline V lookup: CDR1 MGHRA, CDR2 YSYEKL. As DNA, the CDR3 is TGCGCCAGCAGCCGTCGGGCCAGCTCCTACAATGAGCAGTTCTTC. Protein sequence: CASSRRASSYNEQFF.

V usage is TRBV7-2 and J usage is TRBJ2-2; no clear D. The CDR3 spans 15 residues. Germline V lookup: CDR1 SGHTA, CDR2 FQGNSA. V shed 2 bases and J shed 4 bases, with 11 bases lying between them. The CDR3 DNA reads TGTGCCAGCAGCTTAAAGAGAAAGACCACCGGGGAGCTGTTTTTT. Translated, it gives CASSLKRKTTGELFF. Complete variable domain (other parts from reference TRBV7-2 and TRBJ2-2): GAGVSQSPSNKVTEKGKDVELRCDPISGHTALYWYRQSLGQGLEFLIYFQGNSAPDKSGLPSDRFSAERTGGSVSTLTIQRTQQEDSAVYLCASSLKRKTTGELFFGEGSRLTVL.

The chain has TRBV21-1 and TRBJ2-3; the D segment call TRBD1 is taken from the table without a DNA check. TRBV21-1 is marked as a pseudogene. The CDR3 loop spans 15 amino acids. CDR3 protein: CASSKDFPNTDTQYF. CDR3 nucleotide sequence: TGTGCCAGCAGCAAAGATTTCCCCAACACAGATACGCAGTATTTT.

The rearrangement uses TRBV4-1 and TRBJ1-1; 10 bases are shared with TRBD1. The CDR3 totals 14 residues. J gave up 6 bases and V 4 bases, and 5 bases lay outside the gene matches. Germline V gene sequence: CDR1 MGHRA, CDR2 YSYEKL. The chain's CDR3 is CASSPGQGEPEAFF. CDR3 DNA sequence: TGCGCCAGCAGCCCTGGACAGGGGGAACCTGAAGCTTTCTTT.

The J gene is TRBJ1-2, the V gene TRBV7-2; TRBD1 matches 7 bases. Trimming removed 1 base from V and 8 bases from J; junction bases left unmatched: 7. The germline CDR1 and CDR2 sequences are SGHTA and FQGNSA. CDR3 length: 14 residues. The CDR3 protein is CASSLGSQGDGYTF. CDR3 DNA: TGTGCCAGCAGCTTAGGTTCGCAGGGGGACGGCTACACCTTC.

V is TRBV7-8 and J is TRBJ2-1; 9 nucleotides match TRBD2. CDR3 length: 15 residues. After removal of 5 bases from V and 5 bases from J, the junction contained 7 bases not matched to a gene. The germline V gene has CDR1 SGHVS and CDR2 FQNEAQ. CDR3 DNA sequence: TGTGCCAGCAGCCCCCATCGACTAGCGGACAATGAGCAGTTCTTC. It is translated as CASSPHRLADNEQFF.

This chain's CDR3 is CASSPGAYSNQPQHF. For the CDR3, the DNA is TGTGCCAGCAGCCCCGGGGCCTATAGCAATCAGCCCCAGCATTTT. The chain carries TRBV7-2 and TRBJ1-5; TRBD1 might be the D (5 bases). Between the trimmed V and J ends, which lost 5 bases and 0 bases, there was a span of 11 bases. The CDR3 contains 15 residues. Looked up from germline, CDR1 is SGHTA and CDR2 is FQGNSA.

As for this clone: Different DNA sequences within this sample yield the same CDR3. The J gene is TRBJ1-5, the V gene TRBV27; D uncertain. V gave up 5 bases and J gave up 2 bases, with 10 bases separating them. The CDR3 has 14 amino acids. CDR1 MNHEY and CDR2 SMNVEV come from the germline V gene (reference sequence). CDR3 DNA: TGTGCCAGCAGTCCCCTCGGGGGCAATCAGCCCCAGCATTTT. It codes for CASSPLGGNQPQHF.

This clone has just one count. The chain has TRBV19 and TRBJ2-4, with D maybe TRBD1 (6 bases). V was trimmed by 6 bases and J by 1 base, leaving 10 bases between them. Per germline, CDR1 LNHDA and CDR2 SQIVND (reference sequence). This CDR3 contains 14 residues. CDR3 region: CASRVTGAKNIQYF. The CDR3 DNA sequence: TGTGCCAGTAGAGTTACAGGGGCCAAAAACATTCAGTACTTC.

The rearrangement joins TRBV29-1 to TRBJ2-5; perhaps D is TRBD1 or TRBD2 (5 bases each). Trimming shortened V by 2 bases and J by 5 bases, and 12 bases separated the two germline ends. The CDR3 spans 13 residues. CDR1 and CDR2 from the germline V gene are SQVTM and ANQGSEA. This CDR3 is CSVESGTGETQYF. The CDR3 DNA reads TGCAGCGTTGAATCCGGGACGGGTGAGACCCAGTACTTC.

The chain has TRBV5-6 and TRBJ2-7; D is ambiguous. The V end was cut by 3 bases, the J end by 0 bases, with 7 bases between. Germline values: CDR1 SGHDT, CDR2 YYEEEE. This CDR3 has 13 amino acids. CDR3 sequence (DNA): TGTGCCAGCAGCTCACAGAGCTCCTACGAGCAGTACTTC. Translation gives CASSSQSSYEQYF.

J is TRBJ2-1 and V is TRBV9; 11 bases align to TRBD2. This CDR3 spans 14 amino acids. The ends lost 7 bases at V and 8 bases at J; junction bases unmatched: 8. The germline CDR1 and CDR2 sequences are SGDLS and YYNGEE. This chain's CDR3 is CASGGSGRVHEQFF. In nucleotides, the CDR3 is TGTGCCAGCGGCGGTAGCGGGAGGGTACATGAGCAGTTCTTC.

The chain carries TRBV7-9 and TRBJ2-7, with 8 positions matching TRBD1. Trimming removed 4 bases from V and 4 bases from J; junction bases left unmatched: 12. The CDR3 spans 16 residues. Germline values: CDR1 SEHNR, CDR2 FQNEAQ (reference sequence). CDR3 DNA sequence: TGTGCCAGCAGCTCTTCCCGGACAGGGAATAGGTACGAGCAGTACTTC. The encoded protein is CASSSSRTGNRYEQYF.

This chain links TRBV3-1 (or the pseudogene TRBV3-2) with TRBJ1-4; 10 bases match TRBD1. The V gene end was trimmed by 4 bases and the J gene end by 8 bases; junction bases not matched to a gene: 4. In germline, CDR1 is LGHDT, CDR2 YNNKEL (reference sequence). The CDR3 length is 14 residues. The CDR3 is CASSRGTGEEKLFF. The DNA for the CDR3 is TGTGCCAGCAGCCGGGGGACAGGGGAGGAAAAACTGTTTTTT.

CDR3 residues: CASSEAPYRGLSYNSPLHF. The DNA for the CDR3 is TGTGCCAGCAGTGAGGCCCCTTACAGGGGCCTCTCCTATAATTCACCCCTCCACTTT. This chain joins TRBV2 and TRBJ1-6, with 7 bases aligning to TRBD1. Germline values: CDR1 SNHLY, CDR2 FYNNEI. CDR3 length: 19 amino acids. Trimming cost V 3 bases and J 0 bases; bases outside gene matches: 11.

The chain is built from TRBV4-3 and TRBJ2-1; TRBD1 matches at 7 bases. This CDR3 region has 20 residues. V lost 0 bases to trimming and J lost 5 bases; unmatched junction nucleotides: 19. Germline CDR1 and CDR2: LGHNA and YSLEER. CDR3 in amino acids: CASSQEKGAAPLHPDNEQFF. CDR3 nucleotide sequence: TGCGCCAGCAGCCAAGAGAAGGGGGCTGCCCCCTTACACCCCGACAATGAGCAGTTCTTC.

The rearrangement uses TRBV19 and TRBJ1-3; D possibly corresponds to TRBD1 (6 bases). Trimming removed 6 bases from V and 2 bases from J, with 8 bases in between. The CDR3 extends over 13 amino acids. CDR1 LNHDA and CDR2 SQIVND come from the germline V gene (reference sequence). The CDR3 loop is CASRGGAGNTIYF. For the CDR3, the DNA is TGTGCCAGTAGAGGGGGGGCTGGAAACACCATATATTTT.

This clone was observed once. The chain joins TRBV7-8 to TRBJ1-4, with a tentative D call TRBD1 (5 bases). V lost 9 bases and J lost 5, with 22 bases in between. Germline V gives CDR1 SGHVS, CDR2 FQNEAQ. This CDR3 comprises 16 residues. CDR3 sequence: CARAQGPPRLNEKLFF. The CDR3 DNA follows: TGTGCCAGAGCGCAGGGACCCCCACGCCTAAATGAAAAACTGTTTTTT.

CDR3 DNA sequence: TGTGCCAGCAGCGGCCCGGGACAGGGAACCCGCATAGAGACCCAGTACTTC. Its translation is CASSGPGQGTRIETQYF. The chain has TRBV9 and TRBJ2-5; 9 bases fit TRBD1. After removal of 3 bases from V and 4 bases from J, the junction contained 13 bases not matched to a gene. CDR1 and CDR2 (germline): SGDLS, YYNGEE. This CDR3 comprises 17 residues.

V usage is TRBV11-3 and J usage is TRBJ2-1, with D uncertain. In germline, CDR1 is SGHNT, CDR2 YENEEA. V dropped 3 bases and J dropped 7 bases, with 4 bases sitting between them. The CDR3 has 11 amino acids. The CDR3 loop reads CASSLGNEQFF. The CDR3 nucleotides are TGTGCCAGCAGCTTGGGTAATGAGCAGTTCTTC.

This chain uses TRBV5-1 with TRBJ2-7; 9 bases map to TRBD1. This CDR3 is 15 amino acids long. Germline lookup yields CDR1 SGHRS and CDR2 YFSETQ. V shed 3 bases, J shed 1 base, and the junction held 5 bases outside the gene matches. The CDR3 DNA is TGCGCCAGCAGCTCGGGACAGGGTTTGTCCTACGAGCAGTACTTC. It yields the protein CASSSGQGLSYEQYF.

The chain recombines TRBV6-5 with TRBJ1-2; D is undetermined. Germline CDR1 and CDR2: MNHEY and SVGAGI. This CDR3 region has 13 residues. Trimming shortened V by 6 bases and J by 0 bases, and 8 bases separated the two germline ends. As DNA, the CDR3 is TGTGCCAGCAGGGGAACAGCTAACTATGGCTACACCTTC. This translates into CASRGTANYGYTF.

This chain uses TRBV6-5 with TRBJ2-1; weak D call: TRBD2 (5 bases). Germline CDR1 reads MNHEY; CDR2 reads SVGAGI. V lost 2 bases and J lost 7, with 15 bases in between. This CDR3 is built from 15 residues. CDR3 amino acids: CASSYEEGPGNEQFF. CDR3 nucleotide sequence: TGTGCCAGCAGTTACGAGGAAGGGCCGGGAAATGAGCAGTTCTTC.

The chain is built from TRBV6-2 or TRBV6-3 and TRBJ1-1; no reliable D call. Trimming took 4 bases from V and 1 from J, leaving 13 bases between them. In germline, CDR1 is MNHEY, CDR2 SVGEGT. The CDR3 covers 15 residues. The CDR3 bases are TGTGCCAGCAGTTCTGTGTCGGGTTGGAACACTGAAGCTTTCTTT. Translated, it gives CASSSVSGWNTEAFF.